This T cell receptor beta chain was found in a study of blood T cell repertoires in COVID-19. The overall study: Both acute and convalescent COVID-19 samples were obtained from the United States, Italy and Spain. PBMCs, B-cell-depleted T cells, or T cells were the source of the cDNA or gDNA that made up the material.

The Seattle site enrolled patients during active infection and followed them longitudinally. As originally analysed: Counts of nucleated cells, estimated from reference gene primer amplification, were obtained. The data were produced by immunoSEQ multiplex PCR, yet TCRdb's version contains in-frame clones alone and is incomplete. The D gene and trimming were derived from the DNA, and the V and J assignments and clone size from that table. In the table there are just over 300,000 clones, roughly 86% of which are singletons. Germline V gene data show CDR1 as MNHEY and CDR2 as SVGAGI. Trimming cost V 10 bases and J 5 bases, with 17 bases left between them. CDR3 size: 14 residues.

The receptor was derived from a woman aged 25-40 years with COVID-19, enrolled during active disease. The sequenced sample was peripheral blood. The chain uses TRBV6-5 and TRBJ1-4; TRBD1 might be the D (6 bases). In DNA, the CDR3 is TGTGCCACAAGATTGGACAGAGAAAATGAAAAACTGTTTTTT. The encoded protein is CATRLDRENEKLFF.